These T cell receptor beta chains were read from a single sample in a study of T cells in tuberculosis. Repertoires were generated with immunoSEQ multiplex PCR, while TCRdb's copy carries only in-frame clones and drops some. Seen here are tens of thousands of clones, about 91% observed once, and the top ten hold approximately 6.2%. Sample: PBMCs, taken at tuberculosis diagnosis. These receptors were obtained from an adult with tuberculosis. The CDR3 runs from the conserved cysteine through the conserved F or W. The order of the fields is J gene, clone size, V gene, D gene, CDR3 DNA, CDR3 protein. A D gene is named only where the DNA matches it firmly. Only part of the rows carry a size: once, few, many, or a class if the clone is expanded.

>TRBJ2-2|-|TRBV2|-
TGTGCCAGCAGGGGAACTAGACCGAACACCGGGGAGCTGTTTTTT
CASRGTRPNTGELFF
>TRBJ2-1|-|TRBV7-9|-
TGTGCCAGCAGCTTTAGCCAGCTTGCCTACAATGAGCAGTTCTTC
CASSFSQLAYNEQFF
>TRBJ2-1|-|TRBV19|TRBD2
TGTGCCAGTAGTGGGACTAGCGGGGGTTTGGGTGAGCAGTTCTTC
CASSGTSGGLGEQFF
>TRBJ1-2|once|TRBV6-6|-
TGTGCCAGCAGTTACTCGATGAGATCCGTCTATGGCTACACCTTC
CASSYSMRSVYGYTF
>TRBJ2-2|-|TRBV30|TRBD1
TGTGCCTGGAGGGACAGGGTGAACACCGGGGAGCTGTTTTTT
CAWRDRVNTGELFF
>TRBJ2-1|-|TRBV4-2|-
TGTGCCAGCAGCCAGGAGGGAGGGGGATCCTACAATGAGCAGTTCTTC
CASSQEGGGSYNEQFF
>TRBJ2-3|-|TRBV10-3|TRBD2
TGTGCCATCAGTCCAGCGGGGGGCTCAGATACGCAGTATTTT
CAISPAGGSDTQYF
>TRBJ1-3|-|TRBV9|-
TGTGCCAGCAGCGTCTCAGGGCCCTCCGGCTCTGGAAACACCATATATTTT
CASSVSGPSGSGNTIYF
>TRBJ2-3|-|TRBV10-1|TRBD2
TGCGCCAGCAGTGCCACTAGCGGGGGCCTCACAGATACGCAGTATTTT
CASSATSGGLTDTQYF
>TRBJ2-5|-|TRBV11-2|TRBD2
TGTGCCAGCACGGGGCCCCCCGGCGGGGGGCCGTCAGAGACCCAGTACTTC
CASTGPPGGGPSETQYF
>TRBJ2-1|-|TRBV4-2|TRBD2
TGTGCCAGCAGCCCTAGACTAGCGGGGGGTCTGTATGAGCAGTTCTTC
CASSPRLAGGLYEQFF
>TRBJ1-5|-|TRBV19|TRBD1
TGTGCCAGTAGTATCACAGGGGATTGGAGCAATCAGCCCCAGCATTTT
CASSITGDWSNQPQHF
>TRBJ2-7|-|TRBV5-6|-
TGTGCCAGCCGTGAACAGGGTCTCGAGCAGTACTTC
CASREQGLEQYF
>TRBJ1-1|-|TRBV18|-
TGTGCCAGCTCACCGTTCCCGGGGTCCATGAACACTGAAGCTTTCTTT
CASSPFPGSMNTEAFF
>TRBJ1-1|-|TRBV6-5|-
TGTGCCAGCAGTTACGAGAGGAACACTGAAGCTTTCTTT
CASSYERNTEAFF
>TRBJ1-6|few|TRBV21-1|-
TGTGCCAGCAGCAAAGTCTGGAGACAGGGAAATTCACCCCTCCACTTT
CASSKVWRQGNSPLHF
>TRBJ1-6|-|TRBV7-2|TRBD1
TGTGCCAGCAGTCCCAGGTGGGACAGGGTAACATTTGGGCCTTCACCCCTCCACTTT
CASSPRWDRVTFGPSPLHF
>TRBJ1-3|-|TRBV2|TRBD1
TGTGCCAGCAGGGACAGGTCTGGAAACACCATATATTTT
CASRDRSGNTIYF
>TRBJ2-2|-|TRBV5-1|-
TGCGCCAGCATGGAGGAAACCGGGGAGCTGTTTTTT
CASMEETGELFF
>TRBJ1-1|-|TRBV11-2|TRBD1
TGTGCCAGCAGCCCCAGGGGCCGGGACAGGGTACCGAACACTGAAGCTTTCTTT
CASSPRGRDRVPNTEAFF
>TRBJ2-1|-|TRBV19|-
TGTGCCAGTGGTACGGGGAACGATGAGCAGTTCTTC
CASGTGNDEQFF
>TRBJ1-2|-|TRBV11-2|TRBD1
TGTGCCAGCAGCTTAGACGGGACAGGGACCTTCGATGGCTACACCTTC
CASSLDGTGTFDGYTF
>TRBJ1-1|-|TRBV20-1|-
TGCAGTGCTCCACTGCGCCGTGAAGCTTTCTTT
CSAPLRREAFF
>TRBJ2-7|-|TRBV7-3|-
TGTGCCAGCAGCTTAAGCCCTACCCACGAGCAGTACTTC
CASSLSPTHEQYF
>TRBJ2-1|-|TRBV28|-
TGTGCCCTGGGCCAATACAATGAGCAGTTCTTC
CALGQYNEQFF
>TRBJ1-2|-|TRBV6-1|-
TGTGCCAGCAGTGAACGAGGGCCGGGTGGCTACACCTTC
CASSERGPGGYTF
>TRBJ1-5|-|TRBV6-1|-
TGTGCCAGCAGTGAGGTAGGGGGGGCGGTCGGGCCCCAGCATTTT
CASSEVGGAVGPQHF
>TRBJ2-5|-|TRBV30|-
TGTGCCTGGAGTGTGAGTGGGCCAGGGGAGACCCAGTACTTC
CAWSVSGPGETQYF
>TRBJ1-1|-|TRBV7-3|-
TGTGCCAGCAGCTTAAGCGGGAACACTGAAGCTTTCTTT
CASSLSGNTEAFF